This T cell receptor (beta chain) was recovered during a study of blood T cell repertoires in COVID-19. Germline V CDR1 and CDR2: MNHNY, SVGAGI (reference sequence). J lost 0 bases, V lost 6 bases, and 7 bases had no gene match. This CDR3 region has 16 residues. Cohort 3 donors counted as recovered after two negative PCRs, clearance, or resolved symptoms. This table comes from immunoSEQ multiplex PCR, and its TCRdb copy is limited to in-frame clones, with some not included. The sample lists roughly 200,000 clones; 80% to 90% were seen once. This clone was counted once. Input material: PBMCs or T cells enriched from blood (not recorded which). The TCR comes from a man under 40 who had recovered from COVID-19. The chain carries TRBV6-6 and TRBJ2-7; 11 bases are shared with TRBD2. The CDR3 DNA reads TGTGCCAGCAGCCCAACTAGCGGGAGAAACTCCTACGAGCAGTACTTC. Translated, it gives CASSPTSGRNSYEQYF.